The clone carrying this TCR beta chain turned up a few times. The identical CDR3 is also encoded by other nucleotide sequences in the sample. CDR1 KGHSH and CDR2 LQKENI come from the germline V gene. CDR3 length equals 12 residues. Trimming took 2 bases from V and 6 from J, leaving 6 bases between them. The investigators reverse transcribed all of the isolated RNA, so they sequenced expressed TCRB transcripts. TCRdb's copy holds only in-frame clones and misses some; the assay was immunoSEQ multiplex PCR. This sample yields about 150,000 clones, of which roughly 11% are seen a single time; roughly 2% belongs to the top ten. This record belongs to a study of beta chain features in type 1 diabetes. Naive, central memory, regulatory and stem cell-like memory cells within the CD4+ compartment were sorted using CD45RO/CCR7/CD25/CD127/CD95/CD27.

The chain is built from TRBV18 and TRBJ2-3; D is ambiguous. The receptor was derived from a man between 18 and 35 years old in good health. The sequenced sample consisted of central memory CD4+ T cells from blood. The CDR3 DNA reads TGTGCCAGCTCACCAGGGCTGGATACGCAGTATTTT. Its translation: CASSPGLDTQYF. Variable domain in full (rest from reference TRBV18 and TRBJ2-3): NAGVMQNPRHLVRRRGQEARLRCSPMKGHSHVYWYRQLPEEGLKFMVYLQKENIIDESGMPKERFSAEFPKEGPSILRIQQVVRGDSAAYFCASSPGLDTQYFGPGTRLTVL.